The 7 T cell receptor beta chains presented below share a single source sample, sequenced in a study of T cell repertoires in cytomegalovirus infection. Via MiXCR, TCRdb re-called the reads, giving one row per CDR3 protein. The sample consists of about 120,000 distinct CDR3 sequences, more than 30% of them appearing once. The antigens these receptors bind are not known. Sequencing was performed on CD8+ T cells from cultured PBMCs, taken from culture after CMV antigen stimulation. These receptor sequences come from a human donor in good health (CMV status not recorded). Some clones in this sample may be carry-over from other donors' samples.

This clonotype was seen more than once but under ten times. This chain uses TRBV7-9 with TRBJ1-1; possibly TRBD1 for D (6 bases). The germline V gene has CDR1 SEHNR and CDR2 FQNEAQ (reference sequence). This CDR3 spans 13 amino acids. Trimming cost V 6 bases and J 5 bases, with 13 bases left between them. CDR3 bases: TGTGCCAGCAGGCCCCCCAGGGGAACTGAAGCTTTCTTT. Protein sequence: CASRPPRGTEAFF.

This clonotype was detected only a few times. The V call is TRBV7-2, the J call TRBJ2-3; D ambiguous. From germline, CDR1 is SGHTA and CDR2 FQGNSA. With 1 base removed from V and 4 bases from J, the gap between germline ends came to 9 bases. The CDR3 length is 14 residues. In DNA, the CDR3 is TGTGCCAGCAGCTTAGTTCTGGGTGCAGATACGCAGTATTTT. Amino acids: CASSLVLGADTQYF.

This clonotype was recorded a few times. The chain recombines TRBV15 with TRBJ2-5; 7 positions match TRBD2. Germline-derived CDR1 and CDR2 are LNHNV and YYDKDF (reference sequence). Trimming cost V 0 bases and J 2 bases; bases outside gene matches: 9. CDR3 size: 17 residues. The CDR3 sequence: CATSREYFGGTQETQYF. CDR3 nucleotide sequence: TGTGCCACCAGCAGAGAGTACTTCGGGGGGACTCAAGAGACCCAGTACTTC.

This chain uses TRBV28 with TRBJ1-5; D ambiguous. V lost 7 bases, J lost 0 bases, and 7 bases lay in between. CDR3 size: 13 residues. The germline V gene has CDR1 MDHEN and CDR2 SYDVKM. The CDR3: CASKGNSNQPQHF. For the CDR3, the DNA is TGTGCCAGCAAGGGCAATAGCAATCAGCCCCAGCATTTT. The whole variable domain, filled in from reference TRBV28 and TRBJ1-5, reads DVKVTQSSRYLVKRTGEKVFLECVQDMDHENMFWYRQDPGLGLRLIYFSYDVKMKEKGDIPEGYSVSREKKERFSLILESASTNQTSMYLCASKGNSNQPQHFGDGTRLSIL.

The V gene is TRBV27, the J gene TRBJ2-7; tentative D call: TRBD1 (6 bases). The V end was cut by 5 bases, the J end by 5 bases, with 13 bases between. The CDR3 loop spans 13 amino acids. CDR1 is MNHEY and CDR2 is SMNVEV in the germline V gene (reference sequence). CDR3 in amino acids: CASSTAGTHEQYF. The CDR3 DNA reads as TGTGCCAGCAGTACAGCCGGGACACACGAGCAGTACTTC.

The genes are TRBV4-1 and TRBJ2-5, with a tentative D call TRBD1 (8 bases). Trimming stripped 1 base from V and 3 bases from J, with 15 bases between. Germline CDR1 is MGHRA and CDR2 is YSYEKL. The CDR3 sequence is 16 residues long. CDR3 coding DNA: TGCGCCAGCAGCCAAGCTACAGGGGGGGGGAAAGAGACCCAGTACTTC. This sequence encodes CASSQATGGGKETQYF.

J is TRBJ2-3 and V is TRBV7-6, with TRBD2 matching 8 bases. The V and J ends lost 3 bases and 2 bases, in that order; junction bases with no gene match: 7. The CDR3 contains 16 residues. Germline V CDR1 and CDR2: SGHVS, FNYEAQ. The CDR3 region has the DNA TGTGCCAGCAGCTTGGAGTTGCGGGGGGTCACAGATACGCAGTATTTT. Protein sequence: CASSLELRGVTDTQYF.